This T cell receptor (beta chain) was retrieved from a study of T cells in Graves' hyperthyroidism and ophthalmopathy. Study observations and caveats: Before onset, by a median of around 6.1 months, the model predicted ophthalmopathy.

Comment on this clonotype: Its antigen is currently unknown.

CDR3 length: 17 residues. Germline CDR1 reads SNHLY; CDR2 reads FYNNEI. The V and J ends lost 10 bases and 0 bases respectively, with 19 bases between them. Amplification yielded TCR beta CDR3 regions, with RNA transcripts as the source. RT-PCR in the first round (using the HTBI primer set) targeted the TCR CDR3. TCRdb recomputed calls from the multiplex PCR reads with MiXCR, one row per CDR3 protein. The sample carries about 740,000 distinct CDR3 sequences, 12% to 15% recorded once. Uncontrolled infection, other autoimmune disease, pregnancy or lactation disqualified patients from enrolment. The origin of this receptor is a woman aged 18-29 years with Graves' hyperthyroidism. The sample taken for sequencing was blood. The rearrangement uses TRBV2 and TRBJ2-6, with D perhaps TRBD1 (6 bases). Written as DNA, the CDR3 is TGTGCCATTCTAACGGACAGACCGTTCTCTGGGGCCAACGTCCTGACTTTC. This gives the protein CAILTDRPFSGANVLTF.